These T cell receptor beta chains were read from a single sample in a study of blood T cells in healthy people across ages. Using its own MiXCR run on the 5' RACE reads, TCRdb lists one record per CDR3 protein. The data contain about 1.8 million distinct CDR3 sequences, around half of them singletons. The specimen sequenced was blood. These receptors were obtained from a woman aged 40 to 50 in good health. CDR3s include the opening cysteine and the closing phenylalanine or tryptophan. The D gene is left open where the match is weak. Expanded clones are given a class, and other clones once, few, many or no size at all.

D: .; size: few; J: TRBJ2-5; V: TRBV7-4; DNA: TGTGCCAGCAGCCGAGGCCGGGGCATCAATTCCTCAGAGACCCAGTACTTC; CDR3: CASSRGRGINSSETQYF
D: .; size: .; J: TRBJ1-2; V: TRBV9; DNA: TGTGCCAGCAGCGCCACAACCAGGGGAGGTTATGGCTACACCTTC; CDR3: CASSATTRGGYGYTF
D: .; size: .; J: TRBJ2-4; V: TRBV21-1; DNA: .; CDR3: CAGSKVAGGAAKNIQYF
D: .; size: .; J: TRBJ2-4; V: TRBV7-2; DNA: TGTGCCAGCAGCTTAGCGTGGGACGAGACTCCGTACTTC; CDR3: CASSLAWDETPYF
D: .; size: .; J: TRBJ1-2; V: TRBV25-1; DNA: TGTGCCAGCAGCGGGGAAGGGGCGAGGAGCTATGGCTACACCTTC; CDR3: CASSGEGARSYGYTF
D: .; size: .; J: TRBJ2-5; V: TRBV7-2; DNA: TGTGCCAGCAGCCCCACGGGTGATCCTGGTGCTGGGACCCAGTACTTC; CDR3: CASSPTGDPGAGTQYF
D: .; size: .; J: TRBJ2-3; V: TRBV7-2; DNA: TGTGCCAGCAGCTTACCCCCCTTGGCGCAGTATTTT; CDR3: CASSLPPLAQYF
D: TRBD1; size: .; J: TRBJ2-7; V: TRBV12-3/TRBV12-4; DNA: TGTGCCAGCAGTTTCGGACAGGGCCTCGAGCAGTACTTC; CDR3: CASSFGQGLEQYF
D: TRBD2; size: few; J: TRBJ2-1; V: TRBV4-2; DNA: TGTGCCAGCAGCCAATCCGGGACTAGTCAGAGCAATGAGCAGTTCTTC; CDR3: CASSQSGTSQSNEQFF
D: TRBD1; size: .; J: TRBJ1-4; V: TRBV7-9; DNA: TGTGCCAGCAGCCCGGACAGGGCAGTAGGTGAAAAACTGTTTTTT; CDR3: CASSPDRAVGEKLFF
D: TRBD1; size: .; J: TRBJ2-1; V: TRBV4-3; DNA: TGCGCCAGCAGCCAAGAGGGGTTGACAGGGGGGAATGAGCAGTTCTTC; CDR3: CASSQEGLTGGNEQFF
D: TRBD1; size: few; J: TRBJ2-5; V: TRBV4-1; DNA: TGCGCCAGCAGCCAAGATCCTACTGGACAGGGTTTACGATGGCAAGAGACCCAGTACTTC; CDR3: CASSQDPTGQGLRWQETQYF
D: TRBD2; size: .; J: TRBJ2-5; V: TRBV28; DNA: TGTGCCAGCAGTCCGTTACCTGGGACTAGCGGAAAAGAGACCCAGTACTTC; CDR3: CASSPLPGTSGKETQYF
D: .; size: .; J: TRBJ2-4; V: TRBV4-2; DNA: TGTGCCAGCAGCCAAGACAGCACGGCGAGTGCCAAAAACATTCAGTACTTC; CDR3: CASSQDSTASAKNIQYF
D: TRBD1; size: .; J: TRBJ1-4; V: TRBV12-3/TRBV12-4; DNA: TGTGCCAGCAGTTTCGGCAGGGGGATAACTAATGAAAAACTGTTTTTT; CDR3: CASSFGRGITNEKLFF
D: .; size: .; J: TRBJ2-5; V: TRBV6-5; DNA: TGTGCCAGCAGTTGGTCACGCTCGGGGGGCGGAGAGACCCAGTACTTC; CDR3: CASSWSRSGGGETQYF
D: TRBD2; size: .; J: TRBJ2-3; V: TRBV7-2; DNA: TGTGCCAGCAGCTGGGGGGGGAAAAGGACTGTCGATACGCAGTATTTT; CDR3: CASSWGGKRTVDTQYF
D: .; size: .; J: TRBJ1-4; V: TRBV5-6; DNA: TGTGCCAGCAGCTTGGCCGGTCAAGACGGAAAACTGTTTTTT; CDR3: CASSLAGQDGKLFF
D: .; size: few; J: TRBJ2-3; V: TRBV29-1; DNA: TGCAGCGTTGGGTCTGGGCTTAGCACAGATACGCAGTATTTT; CDR3: CSVGSGLSTDTQYF
D: TRBD2; size: .; J: TRBJ2-3; V: TRBV11-2; DNA: TGTGCCAGCACACGACAAAGGGGAGGGGATACGCAGTATTTT; CDR3: CASTRQRGGDTQYF
D: TRBD1; size: .; J: TRBJ2-3; V: TRBV5-1; DNA: TGCGCCAGCAGCTCAGGACAGGGTGAGGCAGATACGCAGTATTTT; CDR3: CASSSGQGEADTQYF
D: TRBD1; size: few; J: TRBJ2-6; V: TRBV20-1; DNA: TGCAGTGCCTCGACAGGGGACTCTGGGGCCAACGTCCTGACTTTC; CDR3: CSASTGDSGANVLTF
D: .; size: .; J: TRBJ1-2; V: TRBV7-2; DNA: TGTGCCAGCAGCCTCCATGGGTATAGGGGCTACACCTTC; CDR3: CASSLHGYRGYTF
D: .; size: .; J: TRBJ1-1; V: TRBV12-3/TRBV12-4; DNA: TGTGCCAGCAGTTTTTCAGGGGCGCGAGCTTTCTTT; CDR3: CASSFSGARAFF
D: TRBD1; size: .; J: TRBJ2-3; V: TRBV11-1; DNA: TGTGCCAGCAACCCGAAACGACAGGGCTTGACTCATACGCAGTATTTT; CDR3: CASNPKRQGLTHTQYF
D: TRBD2; size: .; J: TRBJ2-1; V: TRBV5-1; DNA: TGCGCCAGCAGCTTGGTAGCGGGGGGAAGATCAAATGAGCAGTTCTTC; CDR3: CASSLVAGGRSNEQFF
D: .; size: .; J: TRBJ1-5; V: TRBV7-2; DNA: TGTGCCAGCAGGTTAAATAGCAATCAGCCCCAGCATTTT; CDR3: CASRLNSNQPQHF
D: TRBD1; size: .; J: TRBJ2-3; V: TRBV3-1; DNA: TGTGCCAGCAGCCCGTTCCGGACAGGGGCGGGGAGCACAGATACGCAGTATTTT; CDR3: CASSPFRTGAGSTDTQYF
D: TRBD2; size: .; J: TRBJ2-5; V: TRBV4-3; DNA: TGCGCCAACAGCGTCTCAACGCGGGGGGAGACCCAGTACTTC; CDR3: CANSVSTRGETQYF
D: TRBD1; size: .; J: TRBJ2-1; V: TRBV6-6; DNA: TGTGCCAGCAGTTACGGGGGACAGGGTTACAATGAGCAGTTCTTC; CDR3: CASSYGGQGYNEQFF
D: .; size: .; J: TRBJ1-2; V: TRBV5-6; DNA: TGTGCCAGCAGCTTGGGTGGTACAGGGCACTCCTATGGCTACACCTTC; CDR3: CASSLGGTGHSYGYTF
D: .; size: .; J: TRBJ2-4; V: TRBV6-6; DNA: TGTGCCAGCAGTCGACATGGACAGGAGGGGCACAAAAACATTCAGTACTTC; CDR3: CASSRHGQEGHKNIQYF
D: .; size: once; J: TRBJ2-3; V: TRBV6-5; DNA: TGTGCCAGCAGTTATAAATTTTGGGGGGCAGATACGCAGTATTTT; CDR3: CASSYKFWGADTQYF
D: .; size: .; J: TRBJ2-7; V: TRBV15; DNA: TGTGCCACCAGCGGCGCGGGACGTGGCGCCTACGAGCAGTACTTC; CDR3: CATSGAGRGAYEQYF
D: TRBD1; size: .; J: TRBJ2-1; V: TRBV7-2; DNA: TGTGCCAGCAGAAGCCCAGGGGGCAATGAGCAGTTCTTC; CDR3: CASRSPGGNEQFF
D: .; size: .; J: TRBJ2-7; V: TRBV15; DNA: TGTACCACCAGCGATGTCCCAAGATCCTACGAGCAGTACTTC; CDR3: CTTSDVPRSYEQYF
D: .; size: .; J: TRBJ1-2; V: TRBV20-1; DNA: TGCAGTGCTATCGGACAGAACTCTCCGAACTATGGCTACACCTTC; CDR3: CSAIGQNSPNYGYTF
D: .; size: .; J: TRBJ1-5; V: TRBV4-1; DNA: TGCGCCAGCAGCCAAGTTTGGGGCAATCAGCCCCAGCATTTT; CDR3: CASSQVWGNQPQHF
D: .; size: .; J: TRBJ2-2; V: TRBV28; DNA: TGTGCCAGCAGCTCGAGCTCACGCGCAGGCACCGGGGAGCTGTTTTTT; CDR3: CASSSSSRAGTGELFF